The present T cell receptor (beta chain) was sequenced within a study of blood T cell repertoires in COVID-19. Sequencing was performed with immunoSEQ multiplex PCR; in TCRdb, only in-frame clones are kept and a portion is missing. The sample holds roughly 280,000 clones, 70% to 90% seen once. Material: peripheral blood. The TCR originated in a man younger than 45 with active or convalescent COVID-19.

The CDR3 sequence: CASSQIFKTDNIPEAFF. The CDR3 region has the DNA TGTGCCAGCAGCCAGATATTTAAGACCGACAATATCCCTGAAGCTTTCTTT. The chain uses TRBV3-1 (or the pseudogene TRBV3-2) and TRBJ1-1; D is undetermined. From germline, CDR1 is LGHDT and CDR2 YNNKEL (reference sequence). The V gene lost 3 bases and the J gene lost 6 bases, with 23 bases spanning the gap. This CDR3 is 17 amino acids long.